These T cell receptor beta chains were read from a single sample in a study of CD8 T cells in ankylosing spondylitis. MiXCR, run by TCRdb on the 5' RACE reads, gives a single entry per CDR3 protein. This table holds around 28,000 distinct CDR3 sequences, more than 25% found once. The specimen was synovial fluid, either unsorted or a sorted T cell fraction (not recorded which). The source is a male donor with ankylosing spondylitis. The CDR3 runs from the conserved cysteine through the conserved F or W. The D gene is left open where the match is weak. The listing skips clone size in some rows; elsewhere it reads once, few, many or a size class.

size	D	V	J	CDR3	DNA
few	-	TRBV9	TRBJ1-1	CASSVISPANTEAFF	TGTGCCAGCAGCGTCATTAGTCCAGCGAACACTGAAGCTTTCTTT
few	-	TRBV3-1	TRBJ1-5	CASSQDLDIQPQHF	TGTGCCAGCAGCCAAGATCTTGATATTCAGCCCCAGCATTTT
-	-	TRBV13	TRBJ1-5	CASSLREENQPQHF	TGTGCCAGCAGCTTAAGGGAGGAAAATCAGCCCCAGCATTTT
-	TRBD2	TRBV3-1	TRBJ2-1	CASSRTGLALRGEQFF	TGTGCCAGCAGCCGAACGGGACTAGCGCTCCGGGGTGAGCAGTTCTTC
-	TRBD2	TRBV28	TRBJ2-3	CASSIGATSSDTQYF	TGTGCCAGCAGTATTGGGGCGACTAGCAGCGATACGCAGTATTTT
-	TRBD2	TRBV6-4	TRBJ2-1	CASSRTSGEYNEQFF	TGTGCCAGCAGCAGAACTAGCGGGGAATACAATGAGCAGTTCTTC
-	TRBD1	TRBV15	TRBJ1-1	CTTSSDRGWTEAFF	TGTACCACCAGCAGCGACAGGGGTTGGACTGAAGCTTTCTTT
few	-	TRBV20-1	TRBJ2-3	CSAAGAHPDTQYF	TGCAGTGCTGCCGGGGCTCACCCAGATACGCAGTATTTT
many	TRBD2	TRBV27	TRBJ2-1	CASTLGLAGGYNEQFF	TGTGCCAGCACCCTGGGGCTAGCGGGAGGTTACAATGAGCAGTTCTTC
-	-	TRBV24-1	TRBJ2-6	CATSPTWANVLTF	TGTGCCACCAGTCCTACCTGGGCCAACGTCCTGACTTTC
-	TRBD2	TRBV7-9	TRBJ2-1	CASSPIAGLYNEQFF	TGTGCCAGCAGCCCCATAGCGGGACTCTACAATGAGCAGTTCTTC
-	-	TRBV20-1	TRBJ1-6	CSAPGQGKSPLHF	TGCAGTGCCCCGGGGCAGGGGAAATCACCCCTCCACTTT
few	-	TRBV12-3/TRBV12-4	TRBJ1-2	CASSFEGLGGYTF	TGTGCCAGCAGTTTTGAGGGGCTGGGTGGCTACACCTTC
-	TRBD2	TRBV10-3	TRBJ2-1	CAHCAGGLYNEQFF	TGTGCCCACTGCGCGGGAGGGTTGTACAATGAGCAGTTCTTC
few	-	TRBV27	TRBJ1-2	CASSTTDFYGYTF	TGTGCCAGCAGTACGACGGATTTCTATGGCTACACCTTC
few	TRBD2	TRBV24-1	TRBJ2-1	CATSDAGDNEQFF	TGTGCCACCAGTGATGCGGGAGACAATGAGCAGTTCTTC
-	-	TRBV21-1	TRBJ2-3	CAPGISGATDTQYF	TGTGCCCCCGGGATTTCCGGAGCCACAGATACGCAGTATTTT
few	-	TRBV11-2	TRBJ1-3	CASSKTQGLGDTIYF	TGTGCCAGCAGCAAAACACAGGGCTTAGGCGACACCATATATTTT
-	-	TRBV7-6	TRBJ2-3	CASSFVPGATDTQYF	TGTGCCAGCAGCTTTGTCCCCGGTGCCACAGATACGCAGTATTTT
many	-	TRBV30	TRBJ2-7	CAWLSKIESYEQYF	TGTGCCTGGCTGTCAAAGATCGAATCCTACGAGCAGTACTTC
medium-sized	-	TRBV5-1	TRBJ1-1	CASGPGGATEAFF	TGCGCCAGCGGCCCGGGGGGCGCGACTGAAGCTTTCTTT
-	TRBD1	TRBV13	TRBJ1-1	CASSLRQGWNTEAFF	TGTGCCAGCAGCCTCCGACAGGGATGGAACACTGAAGCTTTCTTT
-	-	TRBV29-1	TRBJ2-3	CSVEEGGASQYF	TGCAGCGTTGAAGAGGGCGGAGCATCGCAGTATTTT
-	-	TRBV20-1	TRBJ2-3	CSASEDRRNTQYF	TGCAGTGCTTCCGAGGACCGTCGAAATACGCAGTATTTT
-	TRBD2	TRBV7-2	TRBJ2-7	CASSLGGSPEQYF	TGTGCCAGCAGCTTGGGCGGGAGCCCCGAGCAGTACTTC
-	TRBD1	TRBV20-1	TRBJ2-1	CSARVPGQDYNEQFF	TGCAGTGCTAGGGTCCCGGGACAGGACTACAATGAGCAGTTCTTC
many	TRBD1	TRBV4-2	TRBJ2-7	CASSFSRDSYEQYF	TGTGCCAGCAGTTTTTCCCGGGACAGCTACGAGCAGTACTTC
-	TRBD2	TRBV7-9	TRBJ2-1	CASSFGLAGASSYNEQFF	TGTGCCAGCAGCTTTGGACTAGCGGGGGCAAGCTCCTACAATGAGCAGTTCTTC
-	-	TRBV6-4	TRBJ2-1	CASSDLAASSYNEQFF	TGTGCCAGCAGTGATTTAGCGGCGAGCTCCTACAATGAGCAGTTCTTC
many	-	TRBV2	TRBJ2-1	CASQYGANEQFF	TGTGCCAGTCAATATGGGGCCAATGAGCAGTTCTTC
-	TRBD1	TRBV19	TRBJ1-5	CASSVRDSYNSNQPQHF	TGTGCCAGTAGCGTCCGGGACAGTTACAATAGCAATCAGCCCCAGCATTTT
many	TRBD2	TRBV28	TRBJ2-1	CASSFRVSGLNEQFF	TGTGCCAGCAGTTTTCGGGTTAGCGGGCTGAATGAGCAGTTCTTC
few	-	TRBV24-1	TRBJ2-1	CATSDLGSPGKSSYNEQFF	TGTGCCACCAGTGATTTGGGGTCCCCCGGGAAAAGCTCCTACAATGAGCAGTTCTTC
-	-	TRBV25-1	TRBJ1-2	CASSEWTTEENYGYTF	TGTGCCAGCAGTGAATGGACGACAGAAGAGAACTATGGCTACACCTTC
many	TRBD2	TRBV4-2	TRBJ2-1	CASSQELAGGGAYNEQFF	TGTGCCAGCAGCCAAGAACTAGCGGGAGGAGGGGCCTACAATGAGCAGTTCTTC
many	-	TRBV9	TRBJ1-5	CASSVGGGVNQPQHF	TGTGCCAGCAGCGTAGGTGGGGGGGTAAATCAGCCCCAGCATTTT
-	TRBD2	TRBV25-1	TRBJ2-5	CASGNSGSFSETQYF	TGTGCCAGCGGTAATAGCGGGAGCTTTTCCGAGACCCAGTACTTC
many	-	TRBV6-1	TRBJ2-1	CASIFYNEQFF	TGTGCCAGCATTTTCTACAATGAGCAGTTCTTC
-	-	TRBV6-2/TRBV6-3	TRBJ2-5	CASSYLNLWDASEGSETQYF	TGTGCCAGCAGTTACCTTAACCTTTGGGATGCTAGCGAGGGATCAGAGACCCAGTACTTC
-	-	TRBV6-1	TRBJ1-1	CASSEIRAEGTEAFF	TGTGCCAGCAGTGAAATCAGGGCGGAAGGGACTGAAGCTTTCTTT
-	TRBD1	TRBV20-1	TRBJ1-1	CSARSMTGTGTEAFF	TGCAGTGCTAGATCGATGACAGGGACAGGGACTGAAGCTTTCTTT
many	-	TRBV11-2	TRBJ1-3	CASRKGQIISGNTIYF	TGTGCCAGCAGGAAAGGACAGATCATCTCTGGAAACACCATATATTTT
-	-	TRBV5-1	TRBJ2-7	CASSTPDGSSYEQYF	TGCGCCAGCAGCACCCCGGACGGGAGCTCCTACGAGCAGTACTTC
-	TRBD2	TRBV11-2	TRBJ2-5	CASRDSGGRGVETQYF	TGTGCCAGCAGAGACTCGGGCGGGAGAGGAGTAGAGACCCAGTACTTC
-	-	TRBV12-3/TRBV12-4	TRBJ1-1	CASVNKHTEAFF	TGTGCCAGCGTCAATAAGCACACTGAAGCTTTCTTT
-	-	TRBV4-1	TRBJ1-3	CASSQSSGKAYTIYF	TGCGCCAGCAGCCAATCGTCAGGGAAAGCGTACACCATATATTTT
-	TRBD2	TRBV4-2	TRBJ2-1	CASSQTSGSYNEQFF	TGTGCCAGCAGCCAGACTAGCGGGAGTTACAATGAGCAGTTCTTC
few	-	TRBV12-3/TRBV12-4	TRBJ1-1	CASTPGAPEAFF	TGTGCCAGCACCCCAGGAGCCCCTGAAGCTTTCTTT
many	-	TRBV2	TRBJ2-7	CASTPTHGRNYEQYF	TGTGCCAGCACTCCGACTCACGGGAGAAACTACGAGCAGTACTTC
few	-	TRBV7-2	TRBJ1-1	CASSPIEGLGTEAFF	TGTGCCAGCAGCCCCATTGAGGGACTCGGTACTGAAGCTTTCTTT
-	-	TRBV6-4	TRBJ2-1	CASSDEGTEGNEQFF	TGTGCCAGCAGTGATGAGGGGACGGAAGGGAATGAGCAGTTCTTC
-	TRBD2	TRBV20-1	TRBJ2-3	CSASRLAGQNTDTQYF	TGCAGTGCTAGCAGACTAGCGGGACAGAACACAGATACGCAGTATTTT
medium-sized	-	TRBV4-1	TRBJ2-1	CASSQTGSSFWYNEQFF	TGCGCCAGCAGCCAAACAGGGTCTAGCTTTTGGTACAATGAGCAGTTCTTC
-	-	TRBV25-1	TRBJ2-3	CASGYGKDTQYF	TGTGCCAGCGGGTACGGGAAAGATACGCAGTATTTT
-	TRBD1	TRBV20-1	TRBJ1-2	CSARDGTELYGYTF	TGCAGTGCTAGAGACGGGACAGAACTCTATGGCTACACCTTC
-	-	TRBV27	TRBJ2-5	CASSRTPDGNQETQYF	TGTGCCAGCAGCCGCACTCCGGACGGTAACCAAGAGACCCAGTACTTC
few	-	TRBV6-1	TRBJ1-5	CASREEISTQPQHF	TGTGCCAGCAGAGAAGAGATCAGCACTCAGCCCCAGCATTTT
few	TRBD2	TRBV6-1	TRBJ2-1	CASSVLAGSYNEQFF	TGTGCCAGCAGCGTTCTAGCGGGTTCCTACAATGAGCAGTTCTTC
-	TRBD1	TRBV7-2	TRBJ2-5	CASSLEPGTAKETQYF	TGTGCCAGCAGCTTAGAGCCGGGGACAGCCAAAGAGACCCAGTACTTC
few	TRBD2	TRBV6-5	TRBJ2-1	CASSYRASGLNEQFF	TGTGCCAGCAGTTACAGGGCTAGCGGGCTCAATGAGCAGTTCTTC